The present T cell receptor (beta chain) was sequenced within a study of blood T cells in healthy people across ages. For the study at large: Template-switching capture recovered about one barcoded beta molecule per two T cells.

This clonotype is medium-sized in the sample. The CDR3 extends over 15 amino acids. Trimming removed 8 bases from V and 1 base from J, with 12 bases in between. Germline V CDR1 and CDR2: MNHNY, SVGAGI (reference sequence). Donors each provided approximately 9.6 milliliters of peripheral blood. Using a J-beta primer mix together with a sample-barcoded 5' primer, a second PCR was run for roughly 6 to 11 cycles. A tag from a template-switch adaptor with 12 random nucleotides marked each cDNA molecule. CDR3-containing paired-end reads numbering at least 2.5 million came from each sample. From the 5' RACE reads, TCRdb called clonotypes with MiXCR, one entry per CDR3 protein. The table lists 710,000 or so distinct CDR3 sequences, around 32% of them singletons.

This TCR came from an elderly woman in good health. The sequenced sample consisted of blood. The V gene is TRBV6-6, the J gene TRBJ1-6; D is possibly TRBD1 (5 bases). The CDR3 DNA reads TGTGCCAGCGATACATCAGGGTCCTATAATTCACCCCTCCACTTT. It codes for CASDTSGSYNSPLHF.